These T cell receptor beta chains were read from a single sample in a study of cytomegalovirus exposure and HLA in healthy donors. Some clones are missing from TCRdb's copy, which holds only in-frame ones; the method was immunoSEQ multiplex PCR. The sample records fewer than 85,000 clones, around 80% being singletons. Sequenced input: PBMCs. The receptors were sampled from a male donor in good health and CMV-seropositive. Both conserved end residues are part of each CDR3. The order of the fields is clone size, V gene, J gene, D gene, CDR3 protein, CDR3 DNA. The D gene is left open where the match is weak. Only part of the rows carry a size: once, few, many, or a class if the clone is expanded.

clone size: -
V gene: TRBV10-3
J gene: TRBJ1-3
D gene: -
CDR3 protein: CAIRGGVNTIYF
CDR3 DNA: TGTGCCATCCGGGGGGGGGTAAACACCATATATTTT

clone size: few
V gene: TRBV30
J gene: TRBJ2-3
D gene: -
CDR3 protein: CAWSVRGASTDTQYF
CDR3 DNA: TGTGCCTGGAGTGTACGCGGGGCGAGCACAGATACGCAGTATTTT

clone size: -
V gene: TRBV4-1
J gene: TRBJ2-3
D gene: -
CDR3 protein: CASTRDFFTDTQYF
CDR3 DNA: TGCGCCAGCACTCGGGACTTCTTCACAGATACGCAGTATTTT

clone size: -
V gene: TRBV14
J gene: TRBJ2-3
D gene: -
CDR3 protein: CASSQKNVRTDTQYF
CDR3 DNA: TGTGCCAGCAGCCAAAAGAATGTCAGGACAGATACGCAGTATTTT

clone size: -
V gene: TRBV25-1
J gene: TRBJ2-3
D gene: -
CDR3 protein: CASRQGGGTDTQYF
CDR3 DNA: TGTGCCAGCAGACAAGGAGGGGGCACAGATACGCAGTATTTT

clone size: -
V gene: TRBV30
J gene: TRBJ1-6
D gene: -
CDR3 protein: CAWRKVTGNSPLHF
CDR3 DNA: TGTGCCTGGAGGAAGGTAACAGGGAATTCACCCCTCCACTTT

clone size: -
V gene: TRBV1
J gene: TRBJ2-7
D gene: -
CDR3 protein: CTSSQEPPGRASHEQYF
CDR3 DNA: TGCACCAGCAGCCAAGAACCTCCCGGGAGAGCCAGCCACGAGCAGTACTTC

clone size: -
V gene: TRBV29-1
J gene: TRBJ2-7
D gene: -
CDR3 protein: CSVATLLSYEQYF
CDR3 DNA: TGCAGCGTTGCGACACTCTTGTCCTACGAGCAGTACTTC

clone size: -
V gene: TRBV4-2
J gene: TRBJ1-5
D gene: -
CDR3 protein: CASSQELVDQPQHF
CDR3 DNA: TGTGCCAGCAGCCAAGAACTTGTGGATCAGCCCCAGCATTTT

clone size: once
V gene: TRBV27
J gene: TRBJ2-7
D gene: TRBD2
CDR3 protein: CASSSLLAGGSNSYEQYF
CDR3 DNA: TGTGCCAGCAGTTCGTTACTAGCGGGAGGAAGTAACTCCTACGAGCAGTACTTC

clone size: -
V gene: TRBV10-1
J gene: TRBJ2-3
D gene: -
CDR3 protein: CASSPDRRPQYF
CDR3 DNA: TGCGCCAGCAGTCCCGACAGGCGGCCGCAGTATTTT

clone size: few
V gene: TRBV6-1
J gene: TRBJ2-7
D gene: TRBD1
CDR3 protein: CASRADRGPGYEQYF
CDR3 DNA: TGTGCCAGCAGAGCCGACAGGGGCCCGGGCTACGAGCAGTACTTC

clone size: -
V gene: TRBV30
J gene: TRBJ1-2
D gene: -
CDR3 protein: CAWSVQGGYTF
CDR3 DNA: TGTGCCTGGAGTGTACAGGGTGGCTACACCTTC

clone size: -
V gene: TRBV4-1
J gene: TRBJ2-7
D gene: -
CDR3 protein: CASSQPPPGGTEQYF
CDR3 DNA: TGCGCCAGCAGCCAACCCCCCCCAGGGGGGACCGAGCAGTACTTC

clone size: -
V gene: TRBV6-5
J gene: TRBJ2-7
D gene: TRBD1
CDR3 protein: CATKRQGAYEQYF
CDR3 DNA: TGTGCCACCAAACGGCAGGGGGCATACGAGCAGTACTTC

clone size: -
V gene: TRBV18
J gene: TRBJ1-5
D gene: -
CDR3 protein: CASSPRGGSNQPQHF
CDR3 DNA: TGTGCCAGCTCACCACGGGGGGGGAGCAATCAGCCCCAGCATTTT

clone size: few
V gene: TRBV6-1
J gene: TRBJ2-4
D gene: -
CDR3 protein: CASGLRGLKGKYF
CDR3 DNA: TGTGCCAGCGGGCTCAGGGGTTTGAAGGGAAAGTACTTC

clone size: -
V gene: TRBV27
J gene: TRBJ2-3
D gene: -
CDR3 protein: CASSLSLSSTDAQYF
CDR3 DNA: TGTGCCAGCAGTTTATCGTTGTCTAGCACAGATGCGCAGTATTTT

clone size: -
V gene: TRBV2
J gene: TRBJ2-2
D gene: -
CDR3 protein: CASSEAEIAVNTGELFF
CDR3 DNA: TGTGCCAGCAGTGAAGCGGAAATAGCGGTAAACACCGGGGAGCTGTTTTTT

clone size: -
V gene: TRBV11-1
J gene: TRBJ1-2
D gene: TRBD1
CDR3 protein: CASSSHARTGGGYTF
CDR3 DNA: TGTGCCAGCAGCTCCCACGCCAGGACAGGGGGCGGCTACACCTTC

clone size: few
V gene: TRBV5-1
J gene: TRBJ2-7
D gene: -
CDR3 protein: CASSLVGRQGALEGGIYEQYF
CDR3 DNA: TGCGCCAGCAGCTTGGTGGGGAGACAGGGCGCGCTAGAGGGGGGCATATACGAGCAGTACTTC

clone size: -
V gene: TRBV7-7
J gene: TRBJ2-3
D gene: TRBD2
CDR3 protein: CAGSPLTSMSTDTQYF
CDR3 DNA: TGTGCCGGCAGCCCCCTGACTAGCATGAGCACAGATACGCAGTATTTT

clone size: -
V gene: TRBV13
J gene: TRBJ1-1
D gene: -
CDR3 protein: CASSLEMGRRTEAFF
CDR3 DNA: TGTGCCAGCAGCTTAGAGATGGGGCGCAGGACTGAAGCTTTCTTT

clone size: -
V gene: TRBV20-1
J gene: TRBJ2-7
D gene: -
CDR3 protein: CSANQGREQYF
CDR3 DNA: TGCAGTGCTAATCAGGGGAGAGAGCAGTACTTC

clone size: few
V gene: TRBV28
J gene: TRBJ1-3
D gene: -
CDR3 protein: CASSPPGLSSGNTIYF
CDR3 DNA: TGTGCCAGCAGTCCGCCGGGACTGAGCTCTGGAAACACCATATATTTT

clone size: -
V gene: TRBV6-5
J gene: TRBJ1-1
D gene: TRBD1
CDR3 protein: CASSPQGAITEAFF
CDR3 DNA: TGTGCCAGCAGTCCACAGGGGGCAATCACTGAAGCTTTCTTT

clone size: -
V gene: TRBV19
J gene: TRBJ2-3
D gene: TRBD2
CDR3 protein: CASSTKQTSGGTDTQYF
CDR3 DNA: TGTGCCAGTAGTACAAAACAGACTAGCGGGGGTACAGATACGCAGTATTTT

clone size: -
V gene: TRBV28
J gene: TRBJ2-1
D gene: TRBD2
CDR3 protein: CASSRAGLAEYNEQFF
CDR3 DNA: TGTGCCAGCAGTCGAGCAGGACTAGCGGAATACAATGAGCAGTTCTTC

clone size: -
V gene: TRBV6-5
J gene: TRBJ2-1
D gene: TRBD2
CDR3 protein: CASSLILASYNEQFF
CDR3 DNA: TGTGCCAGCAGTCTCATACTAGCGTCCTACAATGAGCAGTTCTTC

clone size: once
V gene: TRBV19
J gene: TRBJ2-3
D gene: TRBD2
CDR3 protein: CASSETSGGVRTDTQYF
CDR3 DNA: TGTGCCAGTAGTGAAACTAGCGGGGGGGTCCGCACAGATACGCAGTATTTT

clone size: -
V gene: TRBV9
J gene: TRBJ2-1
D gene: -
CDR3 protein: CASSVVGQRGNEQFF
CDR3 DNA: TGTGCCAGCAGCGTAGTTGGACAGAGAGGAAATGAGCAGTTCTTC

clone size: -
V gene: TRBV10-3
J gene: TRBJ1-6
D gene: TRBD1
CDR3 protein: CAISELTGELASLHF
CDR3 DNA: TGTGCCATTAGTGAGTTAACAGGGGAGTTGGCATCCCTCCACTTT